These 21 T cell receptor beta chains were all obtained from the same sample, sequenced in a study of molecular identifiers for immune sequencing clone quantification. One entry per CDR3 protein, called by TCRdb with MiXCR from the PCR reads. The table lists fewer than 70,000 distinct CDR3 sequences, roughly 18% of them singletons. Sequencing was done on a sample of naive CD8+ T cells from blood, with Jurkat cell RNA spiked in. Specified subset: FACS-sorted CD8+CD4-CCR7+CD45RA+ naive T cells. These receptors all come from a human donor in good health. Some libraries in this study had Jurkat cell RNA spiked in.

There are many counts of this clonotype. The chain recombines TRBV28 with TRBJ1-4, with 7 bases fitting TRBD1. Per the germline V gene, CDR1 is MDHEN and CDR2 is SYDVKM. The CDR3 loop spans 16 amino acids. V was clipped by 4 bases and J by 4 bases; unmatched bases: 9. Here the CDR3 reads CASSSARGQSNEKLFF. In DNA, the CDR3 is TGTGCCAGCAGTTCGGCGAGGGGGCAGAGTAATGAAAAACTGTTTTTT.

This clonotype was counted ten times or more. The V call is TRBV25-1, the J call TRBJ1-1, with TRBD1 matching 10 bases. V lost 1 base to trimming and J lost 4 bases; unmatched junction nucleotides: 3. The CDR3 runs 15 residues. Germline CDR1 MGHDK, CDR2 SYGVNS. CDR3 sequence: CASSELWTGGTEAFF. CDR3 in DNA: TGTGCCAGCAGTGAATTATGGACAGGGGGCACTGAAGCTTTCTTT.

Concerning this clonotype itself: This may be a read error: a much more frequent sequence differs by one nucleotide. This sequence joins TRBV4-1 and TRBJ2-1, with 7 bases fitting TRBD2. The CDR3 totals 16 residues. Looked up from germline, CDR1 is MGHRA and CDR2 is YSYEKL. The CDR3 is CASSQDSGIPYNEQSF. The CDR3 coding sequence is TGCGCCAGCAGCCAAGACAGCGGGATCCCCTACAATGAGCAGTCCTTC.

Ten or more counts support this clonotype. This chain links TRBV7-9 with TRBJ2-6; 10 bases are shared with TRBD1. Germline loops: CDR1 SEHNR, CDR2 FQNEAQ (reference sequence). After removal of 5 bases from V and 1 base from J, the junction contained 14 bases not matched to a gene. This CDR3 is built from 20 residues. The CDR3 nucleotides are TGTGCCAGCAGCAAAGACCCGGACAGGGGGTTTTTTTCTGGGGCCAACGTCCTGACTTTC. It yields the protein CASSKDPDRGFFSGANVLTF.

This clonotype was seen many times. The chain couples TRBV28 to TRBJ2-1, with 13 positions matching TRBD2. CDR1 MDHEN and CDR2 SYDVKM come from the germline V gene. The CDR3 covers 17 residues. Unmatched junction bases numbered 12, after V lost 4 bases and J lost 9 bases. CDR3 DNA sequence: TGTGCCAGCAGTTCGCCTCCCGGGACTAGCGGGAAGGGTGAGCAGTTCTTC. It encodes CASSSPPGTSGKGEQFF.

Notes on this clonotype: Compared with germline, one end of the junction differs, possibly owing to a read error. V is TRBV5-4 and J is TRBJ1-1; D is ambiguous. The germline V gene has CDR1 SGHNT and CDR2 YYREEE (reference sequence). The CDR3 covers 14 residues. As DNA, the CDR3 is TGTGCCAGCAGCTATTACTGGGGAAACACTGAAGCTCTCTTT. It encodes CASSYYWGNTEALF.

This clonotype was observed at least ten times. The chain carries TRBV6-2 or TRBV6-3 and TRBJ2-1, with 8 bases that match TRBD2. V shed 4 bases and J 7 bases; nucleotides not matched to a gene: 9. The CDR3 covers 15 residues. The V gene's germline CDR1 is MNHEY and CDR2 SVGEGT. The CDR3 bases are TGTGCCAGCAGTTGGCGGGAGGTCGTCGGGAATGAGCAGTTCTTC. It is translated as CASSWREVVGNEQFF.

The table lists this clonotype with many counts. This chain links TRBV29-1 with TRBJ2-1, with D possibly being TRBD2 (6 bases). Trimming cost V 4 bases and J 3 bases, with 13 bases left between them. The germline V gene encodes CDR1 SQVTM and CDR2 ANQGSEA. The CDR3 length is 14 residues. The CDR3 loop is CSVAPLAFYNEQFF. The CDR3 DNA reads TGCAGCGTTGCCCCACTAGCTTTCTACAATGAGCAGTTCTTC.

The sample holds many counts of this clonotype. The gene calls are TRBV4-1 and TRBJ1-4; possible D gene TRBD1, 5 bases. The V end lost 2 bases, the J end lost 3 bases, and 10 bases lay between the germline ends. This CDR3 has 15 amino acids. The V gene's germline CDR1 is MGHRA and CDR2 YSYEKL. Written as DNA, the CDR3 is TGCGCCAGCAGCCAACGCGACAGATCTAATGAAAAACTGTTTTTT. Its translation: CASSQRDRSNEKLFF.

This clonotype was seen repeatedly, ten times or more. The chain couples TRBV4-1 to TRBJ2-7; 8 positions match TRBD1. Germline V gene data show CDR1 as MGHRA and CDR2 as YSYEKL. The J segment lost 2 bases and the V segment lost 3 bases, leaving 3 bases of the junction unmatched. This CDR3 spans 14 amino acids. The CDR3 is CASSQTGVTYEQYF. CDR3 nucleotide sequence: TGCGCCAGCAGCCAGACAGGGGTTACCTACGAGCAGTACTTC.

This clonotype has a count of ten or more. V gene TRBV3-1 combines with J gene TRBJ2-7; the match to TRBD2 covers 8 bases. Germline assignment: CDR1 LGHDT and CDR2 YNNKEL (reference sequence). V lost 4 bases and J lost 6; bases outside the gene matches: 8. The CDR3 totals 14 residues. The CDR3 loop is CASSPGGLLSEQYF. The CDR3 nucleotides are TGTGCCAGCAGCCCGGGGGGGCTCCTCAGCGAGCAGTACTTC.

In this sample, this clonotype turned up many times. The chain couples TRBV6-5 to TRBJ1-1; D unresolved. The CDR3 sequence is 13 residues long. V lost 0 bases and J 3 bases, leaving 5 bases between the germline ends. Germline V gene sequence: CDR1 MNHEY, CDR2 SVGAGI. For the CDR3, the DNA is TGTGCCAGCAGTTACTCGGCAGACACTGAAGCTTTCTTT. It translates to CASSYSADTEAFF.

This clonotype was seen many times. The chain uses TRBV7-8 and TRBJ2-5; the D is unclear. Trimming removed 5 bases from V and 10 bases from J, with 11 bases in between. The CDR3 contains 11 residues. From germline, CDR1 is SGHVS and CDR2 FQNEAQ. Written as DNA, the CDR3 is TGTGCCAGCAGCCCAGCAGTCGACCAGTACTTC. This translates into CASSPAVDQYF.

This clonotype was seen many times. The rearrangement links TRBV2 to TRBJ1-5, with D perhaps matching TRBD1 (6 bases). Germline V CDR1 and CDR2: SNHLY, FYNNEI. The V and J ends lost 6 bases and 6 bases respectively, with 12 bases between them. This CDR3 spans 13 amino acids. The CDR3 reads CASRAGATQPQHF. CDR3 sequence (DNA): TGTGCCAGCAGGGCAGGGGCTACTCAGCCCCAGCATTTT.

This clonotype has more than one count but fewer than ten. A much larger clonotype is one base distant, so this may be a read error. J is TRBJ2-5 and V is TRBV3-1; 12 bases map to TRBD2. Germline V gene lookup returns CDR1 LGHDT and CDR2 YNNKEL (reference sequence). The CDR3 is 17 residues long. In DNA form, the CDR3 reads TGTGCCAGCAGCCAAAGTCTAGCGGGAGGGAGCCAAGAGATCCAGTACTTC. Encoded protein: CASSQSLAGGSQEIQYF.

Concerning this clonotype: Since a much larger clone is just one base distant, this may be a read error. The chain is built from TRBV7-8 and TRBJ2-7, with D perhaps TRBD1 (6 bases). V lost 5 bases, J lost 6 bases, and 14 bases lay in between. This CDR3 region has 13 residues. Germline V CDR1 and CDR2: SGHVS, FQNEAQ. The CDR3: CASSPGTPLEQYF. CDR3 DNA sequence: TGTGCCAGCAGCCCGGGGACACCACTCGAGCAGTACTTC.

This clonotype has ten or more counts. This chain links TRBV7-9 with TRBJ2-3; D is undetermined. Germline loops: CDR1 SEHNR, CDR2 FQNEAQ (reference sequence). The CDR3 covers 13 residues. Between the trimmed V and J ends, which lost 1 base and 2 bases, there was a span of 4 bases. The CDR3 region is CASSLVVTDTQYF. Here the CDR3 DNA reads TGTGCCAGCAGCTTAGTAGTCACAGATACGCAGTATTTT. Looking up the rest from reference TRBV7-9 and TRBJ2-3 gives the full variable domain: DTGVSQNPRHKITKRGQNVTFRCDPISEHNRLYWYRQTLGQGPEFLTYFQNEAQLEKSRLLSDRFSAERPKGSFSTLEIQRTEQGDSAMYLCASSLVVTDTQYFGPGTRLTVL.

The rearrangement uses TRBV28 and TRBJ2-1, with no clear D. Germline CDR1 MDHEN, CDR2 SYDVKM. CDR3 length: 14 residues. The V gene lost 7 bases and the J gene lost 0 bases, with 10 bases spanning the gap. CDR3 sequence: CASTPTFSYNEQFF. The CDR3 DNA reads TGTGCCAGCACCCCCACCTTCTCCTACAATGAGCAGTTCTTC.

The sample holds many counts of this clonotype. The chain couples TRBV27 to TRBJ2-2; D perhaps matches TRBD1 (8 bases). The CDR3 is 16 residues long. V lost 10 bases and J 5 bases, leaving 23 bases between the germline ends. Looked up from germline, CDR1 is MNHEY and CDR2 is SMNVEV (reference sequence). CDR3 DNA sequence: TGTGCCACGGTAAAGTACAGGGGGGGTCCGACCGGGGAGCTGTTTTTT. This encodes CATVKYRGGPTGELFF.

This clonotype was counted ten times or more. The chain carries TRBV5-4 and TRBJ2-7; D is possibly TRBD2 (6 bases). From germline, CDR1 is SGHNT and CDR2 YYREEE (reference sequence). This CDR3 has 18 amino acids. Trimming pared 3 bases from V and 2 bases from J, leaving 24 bases between. CDR3 bases: TGTGCCAGCAGCTCCCGGGACTGGGGTATTTCGGGAACCTACGAGCAGTACTTC. It yields the protein CASSSRDWGISGTYEQYF. Using reference TRBV5-4 and TRBJ2-7 for the parts outside the CDR3, the full variable domain is ETGVTQSPTHLIKTRGQQVTLRCSSQSGHNTVSWYQQALGQGPQFIFQYYREEENGRGNFPPRFSGLQFPNYSSELNVNALELDDSALYLCASSSRDWGISGTYEQYFGPGTRLTVT.

J is TRBJ2-2 and V is TRBV29-1; D is unclear. Per the germline V gene, CDR1 is SQVTM and CDR2 is ANQGSEA. The V end lost 7 bases, the J end lost 5 bases, and 11 bases lay between the germline ends. This CDR3 contains 12 residues. As DNA, the CDR3 is TGCAGCGCTCCACACGGGACCGGGGAGCTGTTTTTT. This sequence encodes CSAPHGTGELFF.